This TCR beta chain derives from a study of T cell repertoires in cytomegalovirus infection. Study as a whole: A matching HLA type, together with CMV infection, was signaled by public TCR beta signatures.

Broader study findings: In two of eight donors, the top clonotype was HLA-C-restricted CMV-specific.

TCRdb processed the reads anew with MiXCR; each CDR3 protein has one entry. The data contain a few hundred thousand distinct CDR3 sequences, 25% to 35% of them singletons. This clonotype has only a few counts. Its antigen is still unknown. CDR1 and CDR2 from the germline V gene are SGHTA and FQGNSA. Trimming at V came to 5 bases and at J to 12 bases, leaving 12 bases not matched to a gene. The CDR3 has 14 residues. The rearrangement uses TRBV7-2 and TRBJ2-1, with TRBD2 identical over 8 bases. The material was cultured PBMCs, obtained from culture after CMV antigen stimulation. The sequence came from a human donor in good health (CMV status not recorded). Some clones in this sample may be carry-over from other donors' samples. The CDR3 DNA follows: TGTGCCAGCAGCGCGGCGACTAGCGCCGCTGGGCAGTTCTTC. This sequence encodes CASSAATSAAGQFF.